This T cell receptor (beta chain) was recorded in a study of blood T cells in healthy people across ages. The study's findings and limits: In long-lived donors, naive CD4+ cell counts and diversity exceeded those of aged donors. Strong correlation existed between TCR beta diversity and naive T cell percentage.

Only a few counts were recorded for this clonotype. Its antigen is not known. Combining a sample-barcoded 5' primer with a J-beta primer mix, a second PCR ran for 7 to 11 cycles. Each sample yielded at least 3 million CDR3-containing paired-end reads. TCRdb fed the 5' RACE reads into MiXCR, producing one record per CDR3 protein. The repertoire has fewer than 900,000 distinct CDR3 sequences, about 40% of them found once; the top ten carry about 20%. Trimming at V came to 5 bases and at J to 6 bases, leaving 6 bases not matched to a gene. Germline CDR1 reads DFQATT; CDR2 reads SNEGSKA (reference sequence). The CDR3 has 14 amino acids.

The receptor was derived from a woman aged 60-70 years in good health. This chain uses TRBV20-1 with TRBJ2-1; 11 nucleotides line up with TRBD2. Sample: blood. In DNA, the CDR3 is TGCAGTGCTCCACTAGCGGGGGCCCTCAATGAGCAGTTCTTC. Its protein is CSAPLAGALNEQFF.